A selection of T cell receptor beta chains follows, all from one sample in a study of T cells after yellow fever vaccination. Via MiXCR, TCRdb re-called the 5' RACE reads, giving one row per CDR3 protein. The data contain some 550,000 distinct CDR3 sequences, around 21% of them singletons. The starting material was PBMCs, obtained 15 days after the yellow fever booster vaccination. The receptors here all came from a man aged 25-45 years who received the YFV17D yellow fever vaccine. Each CDR3 is given with its conserved first and last residue. Fields, in order: J gene, clone size, V gene, D gene, CDR3 DNA, CDR3 protein. A D gene is named only where the DNA matches it firmly. Clone size is shown for a subset of rows, as once, few, many or a class of expanded clone.

J gene: TRBJ2-1; clone size: -; V gene: TRBV29-1; D gene: TRBD2; CDR3 DNA: TGCAGCGTCCCCACTAGCGGGAGGGCCTTAGGTAATGAGCAGTTCTTC; CDR3 protein: CSVPTSGRALGNEQFF
J gene: TRBJ1-2; clone size: -; V gene: TRBV9; D gene: -; CDR3 DNA: TGTGCCAGCAGCGTTTCAGGGACCTATGGCTACACCTTC; CDR3 protein: CASSVSGTYGYTF
J gene: TRBJ1-2; clone size: few; V gene: TRBV27; D gene: -; CDR3 DNA: TGTGCCAGCAGTTTCGCAGCCACTGTTATGGGCTACACCTTC; CDR3 protein: CASSFAATVMGYTF
J gene: TRBJ2-7; clone size: few; V gene: TRBV2; D gene: -; CDR3 DNA: TGTGCCAGCAGTGAAGAGGGGTCCTACGGGGAGCAGTACTTC; CDR3 protein: CASSEEGSYGEQYF
J gene: TRBJ1-1; clone size: -; V gene: TRBV29-1; D gene: -; CDR3 DNA: TGCAGCGTTACATTCAGTAACACTGAAGCTTTCTTT; CDR3 protein: CSVTFSNTEAFF
J gene: TRBJ2-3; clone size: -; V gene: TRBV5-1; D gene: -; CDR3 DNA: TGCGCCAGCAGCTTGGCCCACGGGACTTTATCTAGCACAGATACGCAGTATTTT; CDR3 protein: CASSLAHGTLSSTDTQYF
J gene: TRBJ2-1; clone size: -; V gene: TRBV20-1; D gene: -; CDR3 DNA: TGCAGTGCTGAGGGGCAACAGGGTTCCTACAATGAGCAGTTCTTC; CDR3 protein: CSAEGQQGSYNEQFF
J gene: TRBJ2-7; clone size: few; V gene: TRBV20-1; D gene: TRBD2; CDR3 DNA: TGCAGTGGGACTAGCGGGATAGGAGTGCAGTACTTC; CDR3 protein: CSGTSGIGVQYF
J gene: TRBJ2-7; clone size: -; V gene: TRBV15; D gene: -; CDR3 DNA: TGTGCCACCAGCAGAGTGGACAGTTTGTACGAGCAGTACTTC; CDR3 protein: CATSRVDSLYEQYF
J gene: TRBJ2-1; clone size: few; V gene: TRBV24-1; D gene: -; CDR3 DNA: TGTGCCACCAGTGATGCTCTTAGCTCCTACAATGAGCAGTTCTTC; CDR3 protein: CATSDALSSYNEQFF
J gene: TRBJ2-1; clone size: -; V gene: TRBV20-1; D gene: TRBD2; CDR3 DNA: TGCAGTGCCGGACCGGGACTAGCAAATGAGCAGTTCTTC; CDR3 protein: CSAGPGLANEQFF
J gene: TRBJ2-2; clone size: -; V gene: TRBV20-1; D gene: TRBD1; CDR3 DNA: TGCAGTGCTAGAGCTCCCCGACAGGGGACCGGGGAGCTGTTTTTT; CDR3 protein: CSARAPRQGTGELFF
J gene: TRBJ2-3; clone size: -; V gene: TRBV29-1; D gene: -; CDR3 DNA: TGCAGCGTTAAAACCATCCTTACAGATACGCAGTATTTT; CDR3 protein: CSVKTILTDTQYF
J gene: TRBJ2-1; clone size: few; V gene: TRBV12-3/TRBV12-4; D gene: -; CDR3 DNA: TGTGCCAGCAGTTTAGGCGGGGCCAGAGGGATTGAGCAGTTCTTC; CDR3 protein: CASSLGGARGIEQFF
J gene: TRBJ1-2; clone size: few; V gene: TRBV10-3; D gene: TRBD1; CDR3 DNA: TGTGCCATCAGCCCACGTATGGGACAGGTTATGGGCTACACCTTC; CDR3 protein: CAISPRMGQVMGYTF
J gene: TRBJ2-3; clone size: once; V gene: TRBV7-3; D gene: -; CDR3 DNA: TGTGCCAGCAGCTTATTTGGGGGGGCGGATGATACGCAGTATTTT; CDR3 protein: CASSLFGGADDTQYF
J gene: TRBJ1-2; clone size: -; V gene: TRBV7-9; D gene: -; CDR3 DNA: TGTGCCAGCGCAGGGGACTATGGCTACACCTTC; CDR3 protein: CASAGDYGYTF
J gene: TRBJ1-1; clone size: -; V gene: TRBV12-3/TRBV12-4; D gene: TRBD1; CDR3 DNA: TGTGCCAGCAGGGGGACAGGTATAAACACTGAAGCTTTCTTT; CDR3 protein: CASRGTGINTEAFF
J gene: TRBJ2-6; clone size: -; V gene: TRBV5-1; D gene: -; CDR3 DNA: TGCGCCAGCAGCCTCCCCCCGAGCTCTGGGGCCAACGTCCTGACTTTC; CDR3 protein: CASSLPPSSGANVLTF
J gene: TRBJ2-3; clone size: -; V gene: TRBV6-5; D gene: -; CDR3 DNA: TGTGCCAGCAGTTACTCGGGCGGGAGCACAGATACGCAGTATTTT; CDR3 protein: CASSYSGGSTDTQYF
J gene: TRBJ2-7; clone size: -; V gene: TRBV2; D gene: TRBD2; CDR3 DNA: TGTGCCAGCAGCCAAGCGGGACTACAATACGAGCAGTACTTC; CDR3 protein: CASSQAGLQYEQYF
J gene: TRBJ1-2; clone size: -; V gene: TRBV20-1; D gene: -; CDR3 DNA: TGCAGTGCCGACAGCCTTTATTCGGGCTACACCTTC; CDR3 protein: CSADSLYSGYTF
J gene: TRBJ2-2; clone size: -; V gene: TRBV27; D gene: TRBD2; CDR3 DNA: TGTGCTAGCGAAGGGGCGGGAGGGCCCGCCGGGGAGCTGTTTTTT; CDR3 protein: CASEGAGGPAGELFF
J gene: TRBJ1-6; clone size: few; V gene: TRBV6-1; D gene: -; CDR3 DNA: TGTGCCAGCACCGCCACAGGGCGGCCATCCTATAATTCACCCCTCCACTTT; CDR3 protein: CASTATGRPSYNSPLHF
J gene: TRBJ1-1; clone size: -; V gene: TRBV6-5; D gene: -; CDR3 DNA: TGTGCCAGCAGCCGAGGTCAGCTTGAAGCTTTCTTT; CDR3 protein: CASSRGQLEAFF
J gene: TRBJ2-3; clone size: -; V gene: TRBV4-2; D gene: -; CDR3 DNA: TGTGCCAGCAGCCAAGATCGGGTTAACTGGCCGTATTTT; CDR3 protein: CASSQDRVNWPYF
J gene: TRBJ2-2; clone size: few; V gene: TRBV18; D gene: -; CDR3 DNA: TGTGCCAGCTCACCACAGAGCGGGTTCACCGGGGAGCTGTTTTTT; CDR3 protein: CASSPQSGFTGELFF
J gene: TRBJ2-7; clone size: few; V gene: TRBV28; D gene: -; CDR3 DNA: TGTGCCAGCAGTTTACAATTGGGTCAGAATTTCTACGAGCAGTACTTC; CDR3 protein: CASSLQLGQNFYEQYF
J gene: TRBJ2-4; clone size: -; V gene: TRBV7-9; D gene: TRBD1; CDR3 DNA: TGTGCCAGCAGCGGACAGGGAAGGAGGTTTGGCAAAAACATTCAGTACTTC; CDR3 protein: CASSGQGRRFGKNIQYF
J gene: TRBJ2-1; clone size: few; V gene: TRBV12-3/TRBV12-4; D gene: TRBD2; CDR3 DNA: TGTGCCAGCAGTTTAGTACTAGCGGGAGCCCAGCGATCCTACAATGAGCAGTTCTTC; CDR3 protein: CASSLVLAGAQRSYNEQFF
J gene: TRBJ2-5; clone size: few; V gene: TRBV7-2; D gene: TRBD2; CDR3 DNA: TGTGCCAGCAGCTTAAACGGCCTAGCGGGAATCCAAGAGACCCAGTACTTC; CDR3 protein: CASSLNGLAGIQETQYF
J gene: TRBJ2-1; clone size: -; V gene: TRBV12-3/TRBV12-4; D gene: TRBD2; CDR3 DNA: TGTGCCAGCAGTACGGGCGGGAGGTCTTACAATGAGCAGTTCTTC; CDR3 protein: CASSTGGRSYNEQFF
J gene: TRBJ1-4; clone size: -; V gene: TRBV3-1; D gene: -; CDR3 DNA: TGTGCCAGCACCGACCTGGCAACTAATGAAAAACTGTTTTTT; CDR3 protein: CASTDLATNEKLFF
J gene: TRBJ2-1; clone size: -; V gene: TRBV20-1; D gene: TRBD2; CDR3 DNA: TGCAGTGCTCCACGGACTAGCGGGGCCCGCACCCGTTACAATGAGCAGTTCTTC; CDR3 protein: CSAPRTSGARTRYNEQFF
J gene: TRBJ2-7; clone size: -; V gene: TRBV6-1; D gene: -; CDR3 DNA: TGTGCCACTCGAGAGGACCCAGCTTCCTACGAGCAGTACTTC; CDR3 protein: CATREDPASYEQYF
J gene: TRBJ2-3; clone size: once; V gene: TRBV5-1; D gene: TRBD1; CDR3 DNA: TGCGCCAGCAGCATCAGGGGGTCAGATACGCAGTATTTT; CDR3 protein: CASSIRGSDTQYF
J gene: TRBJ2-3; clone size: -; V gene: TRBV7-6; D gene: TRBD2; CDR3 DNA: TGTGCCAGCAGCTTAGGGTCTAGCGGATCAGGAGGTTTCACAGATACGCAGTATTTT; CDR3 protein: CASSLGSSGSGGFTDTQYF